The clone carrying this T cell receptor beta chain was detected ten times or more. The sample originates from a study of spatial heterogeneity in lung cancer. Study background: Samples were obtained from about 75 donors, all untreated early-stage non-small cell lung cancer patients.

Time point described: blood at routine non-recurrence follow-up after resection. Whole RNA, which was extracted from tumor, nontumor lung tissue or frozen PBMC, was sequenced without any cell sorting. The ends were cut back, 4 bases at V and 2 bases at J, with 14 bases in the middle. Looked up from germline, CDR1 is MNHEY and CDR2 is SVGAGI. This CDR3 is built from 15 residues. Every TCR cDNA molecule bore its own unique molecular identifier. TCRdb fed the 5' RACE reads into MiXCR, producing one record per CDR3 protein. This table holds some 120,000 distinct CDR3 sequences, roughly an eighth found once.

The source is a male donor with early-stage non-small cell lung cancer. This chain joins TRBV6-5 and TRBJ1-2, with TRBD1 as a possible D gene (6 bases). Sequencing was performed on PBMCs, taken at follow-up. CDR3 in DNA: TGTGCCAGCAGTTCTGCTTCAGGGGTAAACTATGGCTACACCTTC. Amino acid sequence: CASSSASGVNYGYTF.